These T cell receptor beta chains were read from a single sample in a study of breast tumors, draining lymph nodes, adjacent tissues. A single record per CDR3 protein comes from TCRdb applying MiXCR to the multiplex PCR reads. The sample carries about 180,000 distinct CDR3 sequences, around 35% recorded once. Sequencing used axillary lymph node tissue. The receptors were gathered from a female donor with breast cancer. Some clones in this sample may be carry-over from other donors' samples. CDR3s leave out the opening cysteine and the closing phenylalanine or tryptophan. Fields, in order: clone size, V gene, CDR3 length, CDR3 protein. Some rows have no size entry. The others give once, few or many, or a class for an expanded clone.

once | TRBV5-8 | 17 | ASSLQGPAGQGSNQPQH
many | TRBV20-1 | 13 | SAVNPSGSTNEQF
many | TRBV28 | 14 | ASSPIAGGQSYEQY
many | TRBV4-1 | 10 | ASSGGEETQY
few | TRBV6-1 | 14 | ASSQRGGAIYNEQF
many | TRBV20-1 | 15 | SARDQLAGGPRETQY
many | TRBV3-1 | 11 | ASSQGDRETQY
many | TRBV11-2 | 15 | ASSSRTSGPNTGELF
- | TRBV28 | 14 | ASSPSGQGGNNEQF
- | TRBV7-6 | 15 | ASSLSWGTGGSYEQY
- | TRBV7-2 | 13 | TSSPAGGPADTLY
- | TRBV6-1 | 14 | DSSEVFGPPDKEQF
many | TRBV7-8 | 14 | ASSLAFGTTNEKLF
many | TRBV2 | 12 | ATMRLGGSYEQY
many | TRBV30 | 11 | AWESRANSPLH
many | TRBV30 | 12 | AWATGTGGEKLF
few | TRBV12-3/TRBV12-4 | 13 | ASSLDGRRGTEAF
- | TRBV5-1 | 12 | ASSLAGLQDTQY
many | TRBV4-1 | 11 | ASSQDLWGEQY
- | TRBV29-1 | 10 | SPGGADYGYT
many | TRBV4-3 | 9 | ASSQGDTQY
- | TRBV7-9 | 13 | ASSHGGRGAAGYT